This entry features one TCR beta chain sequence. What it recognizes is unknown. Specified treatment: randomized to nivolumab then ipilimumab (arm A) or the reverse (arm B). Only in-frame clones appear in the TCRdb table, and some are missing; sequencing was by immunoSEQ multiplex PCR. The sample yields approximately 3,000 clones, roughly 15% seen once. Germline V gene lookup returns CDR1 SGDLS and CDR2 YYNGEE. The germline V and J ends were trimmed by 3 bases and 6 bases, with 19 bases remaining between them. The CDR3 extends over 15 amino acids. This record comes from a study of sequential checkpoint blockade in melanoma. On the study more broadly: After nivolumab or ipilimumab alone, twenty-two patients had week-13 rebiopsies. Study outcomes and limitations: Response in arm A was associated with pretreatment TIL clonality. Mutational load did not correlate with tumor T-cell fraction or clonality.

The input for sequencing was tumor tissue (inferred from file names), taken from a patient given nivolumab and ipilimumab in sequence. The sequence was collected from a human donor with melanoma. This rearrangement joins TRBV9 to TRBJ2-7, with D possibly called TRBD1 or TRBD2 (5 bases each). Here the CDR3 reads CASSEGETEWGEQYF. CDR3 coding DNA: TGTGCCAGCAGCGAAGGGGAGACCGAGTGGGGCGAGCAGTACTTC.